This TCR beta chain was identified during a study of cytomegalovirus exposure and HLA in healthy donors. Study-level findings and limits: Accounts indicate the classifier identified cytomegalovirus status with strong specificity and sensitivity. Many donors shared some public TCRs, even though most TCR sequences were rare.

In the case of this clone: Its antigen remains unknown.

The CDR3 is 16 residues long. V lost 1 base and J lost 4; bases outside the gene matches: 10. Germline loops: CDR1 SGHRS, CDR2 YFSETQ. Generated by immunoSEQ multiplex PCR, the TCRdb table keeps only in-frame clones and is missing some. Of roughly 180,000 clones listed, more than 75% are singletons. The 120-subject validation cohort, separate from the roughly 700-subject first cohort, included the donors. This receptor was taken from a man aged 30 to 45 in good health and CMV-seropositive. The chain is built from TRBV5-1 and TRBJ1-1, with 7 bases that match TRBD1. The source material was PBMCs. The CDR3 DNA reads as TGCGCCAGCAGCTTGTGGACAGGTGCCGAGACCACTGAAGCTTTCTTT. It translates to CASSLWTGAETTEAFF.